A selection of T cell receptor beta chains follows, all from one sample in a study of cytomegalovirus exposure and HLA in healthy donors. Produced via immunoSEQ multiplex PCR; TCRdb's table is partial and in-frame only. This sample has approximately 120,000 clones; about 69% occur once, and the top ten carry 3.1%. The specimen sequenced was PBMCs. The receptors here all came from a man aged 30 to 39 in good health and CMV-seronegative. The CDR3 runs from the conserved cysteine through the conserved F or W. D genes are given only for firm matches. Rows may omit the clone size; those that give it use once, few, many or a size class.

j_gene | d_gene | v_gene | abundance | len | CDR3nt | CDR3aa
TRBJ1-2 | TRBD1 | TRBV10-3 | NA | 14 | TGTGCCATCCATGACAGGGGACTTCTTGGGGGCTACACCTTC | CAIHDRGLLGGYTF
TRBJ2-5 | NA | TRBV6-5 | NA | 15 | TGTGCCAGCAGTTACTCGTCGGGTAGCCAAGAGACCCAGTACTTC | CASSYSSGSQETQYF
TRBJ2-7 | TRBD2 | TRBV7-8 | NA | 15 | TGTGCCAGCAGTCCGCTAGCGGGGGTTACCTACGAGCAGTACTTC | CASSPLAGVTYEQYF
TRBJ2-5 | NA | TRBV28 | NA | 16 | TGTGCCAGCAGCCCTGGGGGGCCCGGGACAGAAGAGACCCAGTACTTC | CASSPGGPGTEETQYF
TRBJ2-2 | TRBD2 | TRBV9 | once | 19 | TGTGCCAGCAGCGTAGATGGGGGAGATGGACTAGCGGCTACCGGGGAGCTGTTTTTT | CASSVDGGDGLAATGELFF
TRBJ2-1 | TRBD2 | TRBV4-2 | once | 15 | TGTGCCAGCAGCCTTGGGACTAGCGGGACAAATGAGCAGTTCTTC | CASSLGTSGTNEQFF
TRBJ1-5 | NA | TRBV6-5 | NA | 13 | TGTGCCAGCAGTCTCTCCCGGTATCAGCCCCAGCATTTT | CASSLSRYQPQHF
TRBJ1-4 | TRBD1 | TRBV25-1 | NA | 15 | TGTGCCAGCAGTGACGGGACAGGGGAAGGGGAAAAACTGTTTTTT | CASSDGTGEGEKLFF
TRBJ2-5 | TRBD2 | TRBV4-1 | NA | 18 | TGCGCCAGCAGCCAAGCAAGACTAGCGGGGGTCAACCAAGAGACCCAGTACTTC | CASSQARLAGVNQETQYF
TRBJ1-5 | TRBD1 | TRBV28 | NA | 16 | TGTGCCAGCAGTTTAGTGGGACAGGGGTATGATCAGCCCCAGCATTTT | CASSLVGQGYDQPQHF
TRBJ2-5 | TRBD2 | TRBV5-4 | NA | 15 | TGTGCCAGCAGCTTTCGACTAGCGGGGCAAGAGACCCAGTACTTC | CASSFRLAGQETQYF
TRBJ2-7 | NA | TRBV7-2 | NA | 13 | TGTGCCAGCAGCTTAGAGCGGGACACCCCCCAGTACTTC | CASSLERDTPQYF
TRBJ1-1 | NA | TRBV27 | NA | 16 | TGTGCCAGCAGTCCATCGGGGGGGGAGTGGAACACTGAAGCTTTCTTT | CASSPSGGEWNTEAFF
TRBJ2-5 | TRBD2 | TRBV9 | NA | 15 | TGTGCCAGCTCCCGTGCTAGCGGATTTCAAGAGACCCAGTACTTC | CASSRASGFQETQYF
TRBJ1-2 | NA | TRBV30 | NA | 14 | TGTGCCTGGGGAGCAGGGGCGCCTTTGTCTGGCTACACCTTC | CAWGAGAPLSGYTF
TRBJ1-2 | TRBD1 | TRBV7-9 | few | 11 | TGTGCCGGACAGGGGTTGAGAGGCTACACCTTC | CAGQGLRGYTF
TRBJ1-4 | NA | TRBV15 | few | 15 | TGTGCCACCAGCAGAGATCCGAGCACGAATGAAAAACTGTTTTTT | CATSRDPSTNEKLFF
TRBJ2-2 | TRBD2 | TRBV7-3 | NA | 18 | TGTGCCAGCCAATCCCTCGGGACTAGCGGGAGGGCCGGAGGGGAGCTGTTTTTT | CASQSLGTSGRAGGELFF
TRBJ1-1 | NA | TRBV9 | NA | 15 | TGTGCCAGCAGCGTTAGATCGTTCATGAACACTGAAGCTTTCTTT | CASSVRSFMNTEAFF
TRBJ2-1 | TRBD2 | TRBV9 | once | 15 | TGTGCCAGCAGCGCTAGCGGGGTCTCGGGCAATGAGCAGTTCTTC | CASSASGVSGNEQFF
TRBJ2-7 | TRBD2 | TRBV6-1 | few | 15 | TGTGCCAGCAGTGAGTCTAGCGGGAGGGCCTACGAGCAGTACTTC | CASSESSGRAYEQYF
TRBJ2-7 | TRBD2 | TRBV6-6 | NA | 15 | TGTGCCAGCATGGGGACCGGGACTATGTTCTACGAGCAGTACTTC | CASMGTGTMFYEQYF